Included here is one T cell receptor (beta chain) sequence, with context. Its antigen remains unknown. The sample comes from a study of TIL therapy for anti-PD-1-resistant metastatic lung cancer. Study details: Tumor harvest preceded PD-1/PD-L1 blockade, followed by nivolumab treatment. Median tumor PD-L1 proportion score was roughly 5.5%. Most patients had lung adenocarcinoma; a few tumors were EGFR-mutant, two ALK-rearranged; half smoked currently or formerly.

The study, taken as a whole, reports: The baseline peripheral repertoire was partially replaced by infused TIL clonotypes that later decayed.

The immunoSEQ assay was v3. Data came from immunoSEQ multiplex PCR; TCRdb stores just in-frame clones and leaves some out. The table includes tens of thousands of clones, about 70% detected once. Specified time point: pre-treatment sample, taken before nivolumab and TIL therapy. The material was blood, obtained at baseline. The receptor's source is a person between 30 and 79 years old with non-small cell lung cancer.

CDR3 loop: CASSGTEYTEAFF. CDR3 nucleotides: TGTGCCAGCAGCGGGACAGAGTACACTGAAGCTTTCTTT. The chain carries TRBV9 and TRBJ1-1, with D possibly matching TRBD1 (6 bases). Germline V gene sequence: CDR1 SGDLS, CDR2 YYNGEE. V gave up 3 bases and J gave up 3 bases, with 9 bases separating them. This CDR3 is 13 amino acids long.